This T cell receptor (beta chain) was identified during a study of response to subunit inactivated influenza vaccine (dated by TCRdb to between 2018 and 2020). For the wider study: Deep quantitative profiling of the T cell receptor repertoire was used in the study to follow responses to a trivalent subunit inactivated influenza vaccine. Overall study results and their limits: It was suggested by the authors that each seasonal influenza vaccination may recruit only a limited number of new T cells.

Details on this clonotype: The antigen it binds to is not known. No qualities accompany the bases; no much larger clone lies one base away.

For CDR1 and CDR2, the germline V gene lists ENHRY and SYGVKD. Its CDR3 holds 18 amino acids, cysteine through phenylalanine. Only the CDR3 DNA stays, 54 bases, in frame from base 1. V is reduced by 5 bases and J by 4 bases, leaving a spacing of 23 bases between them. The library was built by means of RT-PCR. This sample was sequenced with an Illumina HiSeq 2500. TCRdb applied fastp at Q25 and MiXCR to the public reads, then kept only in-frame beta chains. Entries that share a CDR3 protein sequence are merged under the most common genes and DNA. The sample contains approximately 230,000 distinct CDR3 sequences, 12% of them found a single time. 7.8% of the sample belongs to the ten largest clones.

Material: non-naive T cells sorted from PBMCs, obtained approximately 15 days before vaccination. The cell subset or site label, read with the paper, signifies: memory T cell fraction. The receptor comes from a man aged 45 to 65 who received an inactivated influenza vaccine. Donor details come from another sample of the same person, matched by shared clones. Recombination linked TRBV10-3 to TRBJ2-2; the D gene cannot be resolved beyond TRBD1 or TRBD2, each matching 5 bases. The DNA is TGTGCCATCAGTCCCACGAGCCCTACCCGGGGCCTCACCGGGGAGCTGTTTTTT. This is translated as CAISPTSPTRGLTGELFF.